The rows below give T cell receptor beta chains drawn from one sample of a study of blood T cells in healthy people across ages. TCRdb ran MiXCR on the 5' RACE reads and lists one entry per CDR3 protein. In the table there are 1.5 million or so distinct CDR3 sequences, roughly 45% of which are singletons. Material: blood. The receptors derive from a woman between 18 and 29 years old in good health. The CDR3 runs from the conserved cysteine through the conserved F or W. Each record gives: clone size, D gene, J gene, V gene, CDR3 protein, CDR3 DNA. D genes are given only for firm matches. Part of the rows lack a size; the others show once, few, many or a class for expanded clones.

abundance: many
d_gene: -
j_gene: TRBJ2-1
v_gene: TRBV15
CDR3aa: CATSPLMDYNEQFF
CDR3nt: TGTGCCACCAGCCCCCTAATGGACTACAATGAGCAGTTCTTC

abundance: -
d_gene: TRBD2
j_gene: TRBJ2-7
v_gene: TRBV20-1
CDR3aa: CSAGKASGLAGVREQYF
CDR3nt: TGCAGTGCTGGAAAAGCTTCGGGACTAGCGGGAGTGCGAGAGCAGTACTTC

abundance: -
d_gene: -
j_gene: TRBJ2-1
v_gene: TRBV27
CDR3aa: CASRGSSYEQFF
CDR3nt: TGTGCCAGCAGGGGGTCCTCCTACGAGCAGTTCTTC

abundance: -
d_gene: TRBD2
j_gene: TRBJ2-5
v_gene: TRBV6-5
CDR3aa: CASSYSETSGGLQETQYF
CDR3nt: TGTGCCAGCAGTTACTCCGAGACTAGCGGGGGGCTCCAAGAGACCCAGTACTTC

abundance: few
d_gene: TRBD1
j_gene: TRBJ2-1
v_gene: TRBV7-9
CDR3aa: CASSFSQGASETQFF
CDR3nt: TGTGCCAGCAGCTTCAGTCAGGGGGCATCGGAGACCCAGTTCTTC

abundance: -
d_gene: -
j_gene: TRBJ1-1
v_gene: TRBV18
CDR3aa: CASAKSMNTEAFF
CDR3nt: TGTGCCAGCGCAAAATCGATGAACACTGAAGCTTTCTTT

abundance: few
d_gene: -
j_gene: TRBJ2-1
v_gene: TRBV20-1
CDR3aa: CSAYHSWGSNEQFF
CDR3nt: TGCAGTGCGTATCACTCTTGGGGGTCGAATGAGCAGTTCTTC

abundance: -
d_gene: TRBD1
j_gene: TRBJ1-2
v_gene: TRBV5-1
CDR3aa: CASSLGDRGHGYTF
CDR3nt: TGCGCCAGCAGCTTGGGGGACAGGGGCCATGGCTACACCTTC

abundance: -
d_gene: -
j_gene: TRBJ2-7
v_gene: TRBV5-1
CDR3aa: CASSLATRTGYNEQYF
CDR3nt: TGCGCCAGCAGCTTGGCGACTCGAACCGGCTACAATGAGCAGTACTTC

abundance: few
d_gene: -
j_gene: TRBJ2-7
v_gene: TRBV14
CDR3aa: CASSQDIWTLNTYEQYF
CDR3nt: TGTGCCAGCAGCCAAGATATTTGGACTCTAAACACCTACGAGCAGTACTTC

abundance: -
d_gene: TRBD2
j_gene: TRBJ2-1
v_gene: TRBV12-3/TRBV12-4
CDR3aa: CASRPGTRVNGQFF
CDR3nt: TGTGCCAGCAGGCCCGGGACTAGAGTCAATGGGCAGTTCTTC

abundance: -
d_gene: -
j_gene: TRBJ2-2
v_gene: TRBV20-1
CDR3aa: CSASDQGGTGELFF
CDR3nt: TGCAGTGCTAGCGATCAGGGAGGCACCGGGGAGCTGTTTTTT

abundance: -
d_gene: TRBD1
j_gene: TRBJ2-5
v_gene: TRBV2
CDR3aa: CASRPDRAQETQYF
CDR3nt: TGTGCCAGCAGACCGGACAGGGCGCAAGAGACCCAGTACTTC

abundance: -
d_gene: -
j_gene: TRBJ2-3
v_gene: TRBV10-3
CDR3aa: CALVAGRDTDTQYF
CDR3nt: TGTGCCCTGGTGGCGGGGCGGGACACAGATACGCAGTATTTT

abundance: -
d_gene: TRBD1
j_gene: TRBJ2-2
v_gene: TRBV6-2/TRBV6-3
CDR3aa: CASGSSPIGQGGTGELFF
CDR3nt: TGTGCCAGCGGTTCCTCACCGATAGGACAGGGGGGCACCGGGGAGCTGTTTTTT

abundance: -
d_gene: -
j_gene: TRBJ2-5
v_gene: TRBV11-2
CDR3aa: CASSLFKLSGARQETQYF
CDR3nt: TGTGCCAGCAGCTTATTTAAGTTGTCCGGGGCGCGGCAAGAGACCCAGTACTTC

abundance: -
d_gene: TRBD1
j_gene: TRBJ2-5
v_gene: TRBV20-1
CDR3aa: CSAARTGFEETQYF
CDR3nt: TGCAGTGCTGCCCGGACAGGGTTTGAAGAGACCCAGTACTTC

abundance: many
d_gene: -
j_gene: TRBJ2-3
v_gene: TRBV4-2
CDR3aa: CASSQDPLFGTSTDTQYF
CDR3nt: TGTGCCAGCAGCCAAGATCCCCTATTTGGTACTAGCACAGATACGCAGTATTTT

abundance: -
d_gene: -
j_gene: TRBJ2-1
v_gene: TRBV20-1
CDR3aa: CSASGSKQFF
CDR3nt: TGCAGTGCTAGTGGGAGTAAGCAGTTCTTC

abundance: -
d_gene: TRBD1
j_gene: TRBJ2-5
v_gene: TRBV11-1
CDR3aa: CASRGDRIQETKYF
CDR3nt: TGTGCCAGCAGAGGGGACAGAATTCAAGAGACCAAGTACTTC

abundance: -
d_gene: TRBD2
j_gene: TRBJ2-3
v_gene: TRBV11-1
CDR3aa: CASSPGLVAGDSDTQYF
CDR3nt: TGTGCCAGCAGCCCCGGACTGGTTGCGGGAGATTCAGATACGCAGTATTTT

abundance: -
d_gene: TRBD1
j_gene: TRBJ1-1
v_gene: TRBV29-1
CDR3aa: CSVEGTGGGNTEAFF
CDR3nt: TGCAGCGTTGAAGGCACAGGGGGCGGAAACACTGAAGCTTTCTTT

abundance: few
d_gene: -
j_gene: TRBJ1-1
v_gene: TRBV29-1
CDR3aa: CSARPPNTEAFF
CDR3nt: TGCAGCGCCCGTCCTCCTAACACTGAAGCTTTCTTT

abundance: few
d_gene: -
j_gene: TRBJ2-7
v_gene: TRBV20-1
CDR3aa: CSVPGRLVYEQYF
CDR3nt: TGCAGTGTCCCGGGTAGGCTCGTCTACGAGCAGTACTTC

abundance: -
d_gene: -
j_gene: TRBJ2-1
v_gene: TRBV3-1
CDR3aa: CASSQDGQNEQFF
CDR3nt: TGTGCCAGCAGCCAAGACGGGCAGAATGAGCAGTTCTTC

abundance: -
d_gene: -
j_gene: TRBJ2-2
v_gene: TRBV6-5
CDR3aa: CASSYSNTGELFF
CDR3nt: TGTGCCAGCAGTTATTCGAACACCGGGGAGCTGTTTTTT

abundance: -
d_gene: TRBD1
j_gene: TRBJ2-7
v_gene: TRBV29-1
CDR3aa: CSVGGQSYEQYF
CDR3nt: TGCAGCGTTGGGGGACAGAGCTACGAGCAGTACTTC

abundance: -
d_gene: TRBD2
j_gene: TRBJ2-3
v_gene: TRBV27
CDR3aa: CASRTSVDPDTQYF
CDR3nt: TGTGCCAGCAGGACTAGCGTAGATCCGGATACGCAGTATTTT

abundance: -
d_gene: -
j_gene: TRBJ1-1
v_gene: TRBV6-5
CDR3aa: CASRQPGADTEAFF
CDR3nt: TGTGCCAGCAGACAACCCGGGGCGGACACTGAAGCTTTCTTT

abundance: once
d_gene: -
j_gene: TRBJ1-4
v_gene: TRBV7-9
CDR3aa: CASSLGRRGNEKLFF
CDR3nt: TGTGCCAGCAGCTTAGGTCGTAGGGGAAATGAAAAACTGTTTTTT

abundance: -
d_gene: -
j_gene: TRBJ1-2
v_gene: TRBV7-9
CDR3aa: CASSSLTRGYTF
CDR3nt: TGTGCCAGCAGCTCCCTAACACGGGGCTACACCTTC

abundance: -
d_gene: -
j_gene: TRBJ2-3
v_gene: TRBV2
CDR3aa: CASGLRHADTQYF
CDR3nt: TGTGCCAGCGGCCTAAGGCACGCCGATACGCAGTATTTT

abundance: -
d_gene: -
j_gene: TRBJ2-3
v_gene: TRBV30
CDR3aa: CAWSAGPGDTQYF
CDR3nt: TGTGCCTGGAGTGCAGGGCCGGGGGATACGCAGTATTTT

abundance: -
d_gene: -
j_gene: TRBJ2-3
v_gene: TRBV3-1
CDR3aa: CASSQDQGTEFTDTQYF
CDR3nt: TGTGCCAGCAGCCAAGATCAGGGGACGGAATTCACAGATACGCAGTATTTT

abundance: -
d_gene: TRBD2
j_gene: TRBJ2-1
v_gene: TRBV13
CDR3aa: CASSSIRLADNEQFF
CDR3nt: TGTGCCAGCAGCTCCATCCGACTAGCGGACAATGAGCAGTTCTTC

abundance: -
d_gene: -
j_gene: TRBJ1-2
v_gene: TRBV12-3/TRBV12-4
CDR3aa: CASSFGGDTLYGYTF
CDR3nt: TGTGCCAGCAGTTTTGGGGGGGACACTCTCTATGGCTACACCTTC

abundance: -
d_gene: -
j_gene: TRBJ1-2
v_gene: TRBV7-2
CDR3aa: CASRRGVNYGYTF
CDR3nt: TGTGCCAGTCGAAGGGGGGTTAACTATGGCTACACCTTC

abundance: few
d_gene: TRBD2
j_gene: TRBJ2-1
v_gene: TRBV20-1
CDR3aa: CSARGGLAGANEQFF
CDR3nt: TGCAGTGCTAGGGGAGGACTAGCGGGGGCCAATGAGCAGTTCTTC

abundance: -
d_gene: TRBD1
j_gene: TRBJ1-2
v_gene: TRBV5-1
CDR3aa: CASSLGGGNGYTF
CDR3nt: TGCGCCAGCAGCCTGGGAGGGGGCAATGGCTACACCTTC

abundance: few
d_gene: -
j_gene: TRBJ2-3
v_gene: TRBV24-1
CDR3aa: CATSGLSTDTQYF
CDR3nt: TGTGCCACCTCAGGTTTAAGCACAGATACGCAGTATTTT

abundance: many
d_gene: -
j_gene: TRBJ2-1
v_gene: TRBV19
CDR3aa: CASSIEVLGEYNEQFF
CDR3nt: TGTGCCAGTAGTATAGAGGTTTTGGGGGAGTACAATGAGCAGTTCTTC

abundance: -
d_gene: TRBD2
j_gene: TRBJ2-3
v_gene: TRBV10-3
CDR3aa: CAITPRLAGGGADTQYF
CDR3nt: TGTGCCATCACCCCTAGACTAGCGGGAGGTGGTGCAGATACGCAGTATTTT

abundance: -
d_gene: TRBD2
j_gene: TRBJ2-3
v_gene: TRBV20-1
CDR3aa: CSARKTSPDFTDTQYF
CDR3nt: TGCAGTGCTAGAAAGACTAGCCCCGATTTCACAGATACGCAGTATTTT

abundance: -
d_gene: -
j_gene: TRBJ1-2
v_gene: TRBV6-1
CDR3aa: CASSGVLLNYGYTF
CDR3nt: TGTGCCAGCAGTGGGGTACTCCTTAACTATGGCTACACCTTC

abundance: few
d_gene: TRBD1
j_gene: TRBJ2-7
v_gene: TRBV6-5
CDR3aa: CASRSRPGQSSYEQYF
CDR3nt: TGTGCCAGCAGATCAAGGCCGGGACAGAGCTCCTACGAGCAGTACTTC

abundance: -
d_gene: TRBD2
j_gene: TRBJ2-7
v_gene: TRBV10-2
CDR3aa: CANPSGTSGTCSYEQYF
CDR3nt: TGCGCCAACCCTTCCGGGACTAGCGGTACTTGTTCCTACGAGCAGTACTTC

abundance: -
d_gene: TRBD1
j_gene: TRBJ2-3
v_gene: TRBV9
CDR3aa: CASSIGGTGLTDTQYF
CDR3nt: TGTGCCAGCAGCATAGGAGGGACAGGGCTGACAGATACGCAGTATTTT

abundance: -
d_gene: -
j_gene: TRBJ2-6
v_gene: TRBV4-2
CDR3aa: CASSQDLGQPVLTF
CDR3nt: TGTGCCAGCAGCCAAGACCTGGGGCAGCCCGTCCTGACTTTC

abundance: -
d_gene: -
j_gene: TRBJ2-5
v_gene: TRBV20-1
CDR3aa: CSARSSQETQYF
CDR3nt: TGCAGTGCTAGATCTTCACAAGAGACCCAGTACTTC

abundance: -
d_gene: TRBD2
j_gene: TRBJ2-3
v_gene: TRBV27
CDR3aa: CASSLTGAGVISDTQYF
CDR3nt: TGTGCCAGCAGTTTAACAGGTGCGGGAGTGATATCAGATACGCAGTATTTT

abundance: -
d_gene: -
j_gene: TRBJ2-4
v_gene: TRBV20-1
CDR3aa: CSARDGRVVDIQYF
CDR3nt: TGCAGTGCTAGGGACGGGCGCGTTGTTGACATTCAGTACTTC